This T cell receptor beta chain was documented in a study of T cells after yellow fever vaccination. Study context: When fractions had low cell numbers, they were prepared with SMART-Seq v4 Ultra Low Input.

As TCR cDNA was made by 5'RACE template switching, a universal primer site and UMIs were added. One entry per CDR3 protein, called by TCRdb with MiXCR from the 5' RACE reads. This sample has roughly 150,000 distinct CDR3 sequences, with over 7% found just once. The CDR3 is 17 residues long. V lost 5 bases and J 1 base, leaving 19 bases between the germline ends. Germline V lookup: CDR1 SGHTA, CDR2 FQGNSA. This clonotype was counted many times. V is TRBV7-2 and J is TRBJ2-3; tentatively, D is TRBD1 or TRBD2 (5 bases each). The origin of this receptor is a man younger than 45 who received the YFV17D yellow fever vaccine. The input for sequencing was CD4+ T cells sorted from PBMCs, taken 5 days after the yellow fever booster vaccination. CDR3 nucleotide sequence: TGTGCCAGCAGCAGGGTCACTAGGGGTACCCGCACAGATACGCAGTATTTT. Protein product: CASSRVTRGTRTDTQYF.